Presented here are 14 T cell receptor beta chains from one specimen sequenced in a study of radiation and T cells in renal cell carcinoma. Time point given: blood 2 weeks post-SBRT. Stated treatment: 15 Gy SBRT to primary tumor, nephrectomy 4 weeks later. Using immunoSEQ multiplex PCR, the repertoire was profiled, and TCRdb retains in-frame clones only, with some absent. The table has roughly 130,000 clones, around nine tenths seen once. This specimen was blood, taken from a patient whose treatment included radiotherapy and nephrectomy. These receptors were obtained from an older woman with renal cell carcinoma.

V usage is TRBV6-1 and J usage is TRBJ1-6, with D possibly matching TRBD1 (6 bases). The V gene lost 6 bases and the J gene lost 8 bases, with 11 bases spanning the gap. Germline V gene sequence: CDR1 MNHNS, CDR2 SASEGT. This CDR3 region has 13 residues. CDR3 nucleotides: TGTGCCAGCAGAACAGGGAATGATTCACCCCTCCACTTT. Translating gives CASRTGNDSPLHF.

The chain employs TRBV11-2 and TRBJ2-3; D may be TRBD1 (6 bases). Trimming took 3 bases from V and 1 from J, leaving 14 bases between them. Germline CDR1 is SGHAT and CDR2 is FQNNGV. The CDR3 loop spans 16 amino acids. CDR3: CASSFPDKGGTDTQYF. CDR3 in DNA: TGTGCCAGCAGCTTCCCTGATAAGGGGGGCACAGATACGCAGTATTTT.

This clone showed up just a few times. The gene calls are TRBV7-9 and TRBJ1-5; D gene unclear. Germline CDR1 SEHNR, CDR2 FQNEAQ (reference sequence). The V gene lost 3 bases and the J gene lost 3 bases, with 6 bases spanning the gap. The CDR3 covers 13 residues. CDR3 residues: CASSLGLNQPQHF. The CDR3 region has the DNA TGTGCCAGCAGCTTGGGTCTCAATCAGCCCCAGCATTTT.

As DNA, the CDR3 is TGTGCCAGCAGCCAAGATCTGGTTGGTAGCGCCACCGGGGAGCTGTTTTTT. It yields the protein CASSQDLVGSATGELFF. The chain combines TRBV14 with TRBJ2-2; maybe TRBD2 (5 bases). Germline assignment: CDR1 SGHDN and CDR2 FVKESK. Trimming removed 0 bases from V and 4 bases from J, with 15 bases in between. This CDR3 has 17 amino acids.

V and J are TRBV7-8 and TRBJ1-5, with D unresolved. The CDR3 has 13 amino acids. V was cut by 0 bases and J by 5 bases, with 5 bases left in between. Germline CDR1 is SGHVS and CDR2 is FQNEAQ. The CDR3 protein is CASSLARYQPQHF. In DNA form, the CDR3 reads TGTGCCAGCAGCTTAGCACGGTATCAGCCCCAGCATTTT. The full variable domain, rest sourced from reference TRBV7-8 and TRBJ1-5, is GAGVSQSPRYKVAKRGQDVALRCDPISGHVSLFWYQQALGQGPEFLTYFQNEAQLDKSGLPSDRFFAERPEGSVSTLKIQRTQQEDSAVYLCASSLARYQPQHFGDGTRLSIL.

The CDR3 sequence is CASSQDGGGTTDTQYF. CDR3 nucleotides: TGCGCCAGCAGCCAAGATGGTGGGGGTACGACAGATACGCAGTATTTT. The genes are TRBV4-1 and TRBJ2-3, with D possibly called TRBD1 or TRBD2 (5 bases each). Deletions cut 0 bases from V and 3 bases from J, with 13 bases between. The CDR3 spans 16 residues. Germline assignment: CDR1 MGHRA and CDR2 YSYEKL.

The chain has TRBV28 and TRBJ2-3, with D maybe TRBD1 (6 bases). V gave up 3 bases and J gave up 3 bases, with 16 bases separating them. The germline gives CDR1 MDHEN, CDR2 SYDVKM. The CDR3 is 16 amino acids. The CDR3 reads CASSFVGGRGTDTQYF. CDR3 bases: TGTGCCAGCAGTTTCGTAGGAGGCAGGGGAACAGATACGCAGTATTTT.

The V gene is TRBV4-1, the J gene TRBJ2-4, with D unresolved. CDR1 is MGHRA, CDR2 YSYEKL, per germline. Trimming shortened V by 2 bases and J by 0 bases, and 17 bases separated the two germline ends. The CDR3 has 18 residues. DNA of the CDR3: TGCGCCAGCAGCCAAATGGAGTGGCAAACGCTAGCCAAAAACATTCAGTACTTC. Encoded protein: CASSQMEWQTLAKNIQYF.

This chain links TRBV6-5 with TRBJ1-2; 7 positions agree with TRBD1. The CDR3 has 14 amino acids. J lost 3 bases, V lost 6 bases, and 7 bases had no gene match. Germline V gene data show CDR1 as MNHEY and CDR2 as SVGAGI. DNA of the CDR3: TGTGCCAGCAGGGGTAGGGGGCAGTACTATGGCTACACCTTC. Translation: CASRGRGQYYGYTF.

This clone was detected only once. J is TRBJ1-5 and V is TRBV7-9, with 12 bases that match TRBD1. The CDR3 runs to 17 residues. Trimming cost V 5 bases and J 5 bases; bases outside gene matches: 10. CDR1 is SEHNR and CDR2 is FQNEAQ in the germline V gene (reference sequence). The CDR3 loop is CASSKGTGGAMYQPQHF. In nucleotides, the CDR3 is TGTGCCAGCAGCAAAGGGACAGGGGGCGCGATGTATCAGCCCCAGCATTTT.

The rearrangement joins TRBV6-6 to TRBJ2-5, with a weak D call TRBD1 (5 bases). The V and J ends lost 5 bases and 5 bases respectively, with 12 bases between them. From germline, CDR1 is MNHNY and CDR2 SVGAGI (reference sequence). This CDR3 has 13 residues. The CDR3, as DNA: TGTGCCAGCAGTACGCTCCAGGGCGAGACCCAGTACTTC. Encoded protein: CASSTLQGETQYF.

The chain employs TRBV23-1 and TRBJ2-4, with a weak D call TRBD2 (6 bases). TRBV23-1 carries the ORF label, with uncertain function. Trimming pared 8 bases from V and 8 bases from J, leaving 16 bases between. The CDR3 consists of 13 residues. CDR3: CASHNGGEDIQYF. In DNA form, the CDR3 reads TGCGCCAGCCATAACGGGGGTGAAGACATTCAGTACTTC.

CDR3 amino acids: CASRPGQGIWTEAFF. The CDR3 nucleotides are TGTGCCAGTCGCCCGGGACAGGGGATTTGGACTGAAGCTTTCTTT. The gene calls are TRBV19 and TRBJ1-1; 10 positions match TRBD1. The CDR3 has 15 amino acids. V shed 8 bases and J 5 bases; nucleotides not matched to a gene: 11. Germline CDR1 reads LNHDA; CDR2 reads SQIVND (reference sequence).

The chain couples TRBV19 to TRBJ2-7, with TRBD1 identical over 10 bases. The ends lost 5 bases at V and 13 bases at J; junction bases unmatched: 8. The length of the CDR3 is 12 residues. CDR1 and CDR2 (germline): LNHDA, SQIVND (reference sequence). The CDR3 sequence: CASSSRTGGSYF. In DNA form, the CDR3 reads TGTGCCAGTAGTTCCCGGACAGGGGGGAGTTACTTC. Full variable domain (outside the CDR3, taken from reference TRBV19 and TRBJ2-7): DGGITQSPKYLFRKEGQNVTLSCEQNLNHDAMYWYRQDPGQGLRLIYYSQIVNDFQKGDIAEGYSVSREKKESFPLTVTSAQKNPTAFYLCASSSRTGGSYFGPGTRLTVT.